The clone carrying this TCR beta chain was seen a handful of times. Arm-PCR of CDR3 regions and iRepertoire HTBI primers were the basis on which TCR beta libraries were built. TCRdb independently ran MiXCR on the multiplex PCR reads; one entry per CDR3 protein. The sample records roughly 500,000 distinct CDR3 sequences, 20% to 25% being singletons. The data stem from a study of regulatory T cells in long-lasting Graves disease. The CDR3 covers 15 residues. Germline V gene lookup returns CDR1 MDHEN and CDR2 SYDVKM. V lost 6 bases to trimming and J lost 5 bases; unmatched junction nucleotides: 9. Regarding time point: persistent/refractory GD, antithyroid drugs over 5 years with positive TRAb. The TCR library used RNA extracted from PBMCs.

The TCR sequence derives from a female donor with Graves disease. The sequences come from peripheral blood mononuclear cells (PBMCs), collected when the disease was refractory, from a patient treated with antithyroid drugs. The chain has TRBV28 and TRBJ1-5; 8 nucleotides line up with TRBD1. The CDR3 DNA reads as TGTGCCAGCAGCCCAGGGGGCACGGCGCATCAGCCCCAGCATTTT. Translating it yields CASSPGGTAHQPQHF.